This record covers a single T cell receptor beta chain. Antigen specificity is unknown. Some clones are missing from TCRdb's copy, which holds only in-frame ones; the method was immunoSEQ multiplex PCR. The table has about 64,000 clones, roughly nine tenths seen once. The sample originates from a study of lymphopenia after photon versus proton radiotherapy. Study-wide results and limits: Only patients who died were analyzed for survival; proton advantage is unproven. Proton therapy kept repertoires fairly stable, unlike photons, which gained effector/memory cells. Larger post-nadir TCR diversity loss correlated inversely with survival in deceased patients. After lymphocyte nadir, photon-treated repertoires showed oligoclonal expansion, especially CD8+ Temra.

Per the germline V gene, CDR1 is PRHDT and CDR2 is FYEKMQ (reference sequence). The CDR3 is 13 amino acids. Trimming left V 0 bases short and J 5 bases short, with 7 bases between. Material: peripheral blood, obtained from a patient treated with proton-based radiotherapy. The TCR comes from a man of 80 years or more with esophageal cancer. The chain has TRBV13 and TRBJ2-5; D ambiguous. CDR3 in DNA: TGTGCCAGCAGCTTAGGTTGGGCGGAGACCCAGTACTTC. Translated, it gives CASSLGWAETQYF.